This T cell receptor (beta chain) was found in a study of blood T cell repertoires in COVID-19. Study overall: COVID-19 samples, acute and convalescent, were from the United States, Italy and Spain. From T cells, B-cell-depleted T cells, or PBMCs came the material, which was cDNA or gDNA.

The CDR3 spans 14 residues. Germline CDR1 is LNHNV and CDR2 is YYDKDF (reference sequence). V was clipped by 0 bases and J by 7 bases; unmatched bases: 5. Per the original methods: For nucleated cells, counts were estimated from reference gene primer amplification. Sequenced by immunoSEQ multiplex PCR; TCRdb stores in-frame clones only, minus some. V, J and clone size are those of that table, while D and trimming were read from the DNA. This sample has approximately 120,000 clones, with approximately 83% found just once. The chain recombines TRBV15 with TRBJ1-2; 7 bases map to TRBD1. The sequence was collected from a woman aged 50 to 60 who had recovered from COVID-19. Source material: peripheral blood. This CDR3 is CATSRDGTGAGYTF. Written as DNA, the CDR3 is TGTGCCACCAGCAGAGATGGAACAGGGGCTGGCTACACCTTC.